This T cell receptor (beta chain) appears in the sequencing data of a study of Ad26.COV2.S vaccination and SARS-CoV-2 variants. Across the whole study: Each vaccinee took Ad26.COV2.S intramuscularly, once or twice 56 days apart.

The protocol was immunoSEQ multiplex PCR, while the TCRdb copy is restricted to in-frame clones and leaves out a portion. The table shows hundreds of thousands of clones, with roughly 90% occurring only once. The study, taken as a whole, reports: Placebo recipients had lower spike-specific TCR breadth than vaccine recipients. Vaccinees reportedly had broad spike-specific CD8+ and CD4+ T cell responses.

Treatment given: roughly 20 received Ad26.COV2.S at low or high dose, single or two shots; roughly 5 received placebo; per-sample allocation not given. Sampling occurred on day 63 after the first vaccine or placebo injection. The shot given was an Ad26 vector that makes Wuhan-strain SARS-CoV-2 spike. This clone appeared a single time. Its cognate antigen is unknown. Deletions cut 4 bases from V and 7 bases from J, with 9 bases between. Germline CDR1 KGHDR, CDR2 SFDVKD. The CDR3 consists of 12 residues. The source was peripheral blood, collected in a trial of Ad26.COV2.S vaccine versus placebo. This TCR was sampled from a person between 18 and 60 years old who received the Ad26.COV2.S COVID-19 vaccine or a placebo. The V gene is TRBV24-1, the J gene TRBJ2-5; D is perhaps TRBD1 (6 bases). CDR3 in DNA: TGTGCCACCAGTGAAGCGACAGGGACCCAGTACTTC. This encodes CATSEATGTQYF.